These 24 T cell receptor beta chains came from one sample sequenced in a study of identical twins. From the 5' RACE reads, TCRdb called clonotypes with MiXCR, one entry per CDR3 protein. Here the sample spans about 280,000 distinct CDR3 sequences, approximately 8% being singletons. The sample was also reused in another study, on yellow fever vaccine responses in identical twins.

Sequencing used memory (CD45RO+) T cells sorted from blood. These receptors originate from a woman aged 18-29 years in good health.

CDR3 nucleotides: TGCGCCAGCAGCTTGGCACAGGGTTGGGATACGCAGTATTTT. Its translation: CASSLAQGWDTQYF. The chain combines TRBV5-1 with TRBJ2-3; TRBD1 might be the D (6 bases). Deletions cut 0 bases from V and 6 bases from J, with 11 bases between. The CDR3 is 14 residues long. Looked up from germline, CDR1 is SGHRS and CDR2 is YFSETQ.

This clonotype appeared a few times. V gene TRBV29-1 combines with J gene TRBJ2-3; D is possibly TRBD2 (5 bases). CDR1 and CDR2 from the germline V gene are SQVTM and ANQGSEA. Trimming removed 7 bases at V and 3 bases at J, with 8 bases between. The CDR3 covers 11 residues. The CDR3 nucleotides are TGCAGCGCCTTAGCGACAGATACGCAGTATTTT. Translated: CSALATDTQYF.

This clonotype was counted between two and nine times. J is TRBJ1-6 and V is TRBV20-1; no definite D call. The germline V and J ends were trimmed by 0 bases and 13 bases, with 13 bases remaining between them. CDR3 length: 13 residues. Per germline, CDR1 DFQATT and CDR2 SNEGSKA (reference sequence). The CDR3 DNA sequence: TGCAGTGCTAGAGATAATGAGGTGTCCCCCCTCCACTTT. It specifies CSARDNEVSPLHF.

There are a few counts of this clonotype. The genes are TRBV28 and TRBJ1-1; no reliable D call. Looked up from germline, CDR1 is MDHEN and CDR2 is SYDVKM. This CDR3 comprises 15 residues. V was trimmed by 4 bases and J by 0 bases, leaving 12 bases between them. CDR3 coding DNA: TGTGCCAGCAGTTCTGTACAGAGGGTGAACACTGAAGCTTTCTTT. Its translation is CASSSVQRVNTEAFF.

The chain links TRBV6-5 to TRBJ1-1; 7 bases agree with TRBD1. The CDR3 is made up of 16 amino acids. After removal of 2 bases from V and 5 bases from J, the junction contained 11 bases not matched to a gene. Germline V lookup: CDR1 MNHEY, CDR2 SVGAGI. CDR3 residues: CASSYGGQWSGTEAFF. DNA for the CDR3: TGTGCCAGCAGTTACGGGGGACAGTGGTCGGGTACTGAAGCTTTCTTT.

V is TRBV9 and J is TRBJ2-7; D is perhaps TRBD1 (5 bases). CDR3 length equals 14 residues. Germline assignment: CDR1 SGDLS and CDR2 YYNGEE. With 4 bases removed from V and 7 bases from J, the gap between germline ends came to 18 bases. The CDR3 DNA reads TGTGCCAGCAGCCGGCTCCCGACAGCATGGGAGCAGTACTTC. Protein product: CASSRLPTAWEQYF.

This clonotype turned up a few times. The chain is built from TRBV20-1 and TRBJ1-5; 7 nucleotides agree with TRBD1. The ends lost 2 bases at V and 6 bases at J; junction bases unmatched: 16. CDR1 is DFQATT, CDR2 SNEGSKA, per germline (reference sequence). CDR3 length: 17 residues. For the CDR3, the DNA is TGCAGTGCTAGAACTAGTACAGGGGAGGGAAGGGGTCAGCCCCAGCATTTT. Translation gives CSARTSTGEGRGQPQHF.

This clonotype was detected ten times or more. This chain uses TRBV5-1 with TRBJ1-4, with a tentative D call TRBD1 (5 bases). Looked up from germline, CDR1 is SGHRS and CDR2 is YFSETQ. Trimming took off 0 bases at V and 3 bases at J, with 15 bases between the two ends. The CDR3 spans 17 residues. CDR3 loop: CASSLGNADTANEKLFF. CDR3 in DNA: TGCGCCAGCAGCTTGGGAAACGCGGACACGGCTAATGAAAAACTGTTTTTT.

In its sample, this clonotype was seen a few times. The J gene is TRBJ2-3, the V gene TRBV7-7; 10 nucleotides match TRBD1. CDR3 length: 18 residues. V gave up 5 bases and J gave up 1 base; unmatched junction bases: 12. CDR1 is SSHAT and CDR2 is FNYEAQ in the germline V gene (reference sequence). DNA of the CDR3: TGTGCCAGCAGCCCTCAACGGACAGGGGGGTTGGGCACAGATACGCAGTATTTT. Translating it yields CASSPQRTGGLGTDTQYF.

CDR3: CACSQAGRQGGNQPQHF. As DNA, the CDR3 is TGTGCCTGCTCCCAAGCGGGGAGACAGGGAGGCAATCAGCCCCAGCATTTT. The chain couples TRBV3-1 to TRBJ1-5; 7 bases align to TRBD1. Trimming removed 11 bases from V and 2 bases from J; junction bases left unmatched: 18. Germline-derived CDR1 and CDR2 are LGHDT and YNNKEL (reference sequence). The CDR3 is 17 residues long.

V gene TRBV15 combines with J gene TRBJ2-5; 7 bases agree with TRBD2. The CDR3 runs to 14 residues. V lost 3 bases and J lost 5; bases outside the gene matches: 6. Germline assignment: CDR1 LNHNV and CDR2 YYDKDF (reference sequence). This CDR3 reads CATSRRENRETQYF. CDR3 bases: TGTGCCACCAGCAGGCGGGAGAACAGGGAGACCCAGTACTTC.

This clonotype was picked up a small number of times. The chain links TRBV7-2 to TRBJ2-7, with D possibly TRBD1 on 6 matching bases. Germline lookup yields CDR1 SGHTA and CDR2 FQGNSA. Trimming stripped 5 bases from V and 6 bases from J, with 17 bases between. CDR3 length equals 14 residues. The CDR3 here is CASSGYRTAIEQYF. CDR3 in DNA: TGTGCCAGCAGCGGCTACAGGACAGCGATCGAGCAGTACTTC.

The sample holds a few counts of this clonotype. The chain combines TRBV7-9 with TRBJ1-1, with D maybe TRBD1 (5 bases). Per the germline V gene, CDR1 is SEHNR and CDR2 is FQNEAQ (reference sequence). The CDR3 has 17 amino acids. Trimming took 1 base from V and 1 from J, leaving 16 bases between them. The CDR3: CASSLGVGGNPNTEAFF. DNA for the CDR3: TGTGCCAGCAGCTTAGGGGTGGGGGGGAATCCGAACACTGAAGCTTTCTTT.

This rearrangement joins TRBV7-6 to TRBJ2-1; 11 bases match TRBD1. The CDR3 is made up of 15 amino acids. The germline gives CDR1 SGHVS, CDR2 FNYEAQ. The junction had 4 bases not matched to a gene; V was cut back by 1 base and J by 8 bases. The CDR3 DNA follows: TGTGCCAGCAGCTTAGGGGACAGGGGGTGGCATGAGCAGTTCTTC. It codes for CASSLGDRGWHEQFF.

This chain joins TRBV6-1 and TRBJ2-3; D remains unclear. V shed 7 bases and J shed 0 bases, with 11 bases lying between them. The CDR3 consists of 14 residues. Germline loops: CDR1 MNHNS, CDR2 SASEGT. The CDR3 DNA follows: TGTGCCAGCACAAGAAAATCTAGCACAGATACGCAGTATTTT. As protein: CASTRKSSTDTQYF.

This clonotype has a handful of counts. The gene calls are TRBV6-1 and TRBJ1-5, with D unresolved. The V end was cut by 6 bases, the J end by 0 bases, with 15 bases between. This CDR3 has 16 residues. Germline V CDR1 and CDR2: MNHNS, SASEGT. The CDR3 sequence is CASSPRPVNSNQPQHF. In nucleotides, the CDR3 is TGTGCCAGCAGCCCGCGCCCAGTAAATAGCAATCAGCCCCAGCATTTT.

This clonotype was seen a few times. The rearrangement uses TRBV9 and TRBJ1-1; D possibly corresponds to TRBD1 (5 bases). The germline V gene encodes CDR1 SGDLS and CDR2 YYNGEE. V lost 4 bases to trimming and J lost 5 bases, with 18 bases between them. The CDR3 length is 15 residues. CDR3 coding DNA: TGTGCCAGCAGCATCTCTCTTTGGGGCAGGACTGAAGCTTTCTTT. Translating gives CASSISLWGRTEAFF.

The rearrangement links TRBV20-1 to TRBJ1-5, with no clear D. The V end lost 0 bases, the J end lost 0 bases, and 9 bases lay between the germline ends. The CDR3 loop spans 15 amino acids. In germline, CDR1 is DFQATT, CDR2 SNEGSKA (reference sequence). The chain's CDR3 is CSARDQEYSNQPQHF. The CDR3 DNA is TGCAGTGCTAGAGATCAGGAATATAGCAATCAGCCCCAGCATTTT.

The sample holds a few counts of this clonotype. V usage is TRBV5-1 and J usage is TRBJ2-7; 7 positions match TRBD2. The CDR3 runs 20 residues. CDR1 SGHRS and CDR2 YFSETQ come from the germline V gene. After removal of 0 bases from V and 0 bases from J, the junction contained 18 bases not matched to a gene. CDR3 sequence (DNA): TGCGCCAGCAGCTTGGACCTCCGTTCGGGTAGCGGGCGGAGCTCCTACGAGCAGTACTTC. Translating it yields CASSLDLRSGSGRSSYEQYF.

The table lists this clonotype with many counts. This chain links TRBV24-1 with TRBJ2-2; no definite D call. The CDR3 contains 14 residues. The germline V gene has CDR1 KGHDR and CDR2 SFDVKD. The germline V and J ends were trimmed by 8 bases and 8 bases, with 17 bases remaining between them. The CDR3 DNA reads TGTGCCACCATGGGCGGCTCTCACGCTGGGGAGCTGTTTTTT. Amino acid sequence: CATMGGSHAGELFF.

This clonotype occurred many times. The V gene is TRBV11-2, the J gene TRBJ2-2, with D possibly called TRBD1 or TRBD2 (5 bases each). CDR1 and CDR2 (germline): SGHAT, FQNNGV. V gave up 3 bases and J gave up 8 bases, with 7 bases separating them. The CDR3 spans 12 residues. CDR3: CASSLGVGELFF. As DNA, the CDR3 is TGTGCCAGCAGCTTGGGGGTTGGGGAGCTGTTTTTT.

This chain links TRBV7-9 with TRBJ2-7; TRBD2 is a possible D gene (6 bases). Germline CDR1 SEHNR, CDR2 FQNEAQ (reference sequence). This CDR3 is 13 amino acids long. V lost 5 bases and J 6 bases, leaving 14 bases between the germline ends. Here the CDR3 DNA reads TGTGCCAGCAGCCCCGACATGGAGGGCGAGCAGTACGTC. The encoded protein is CASSPDMEGEQYV.

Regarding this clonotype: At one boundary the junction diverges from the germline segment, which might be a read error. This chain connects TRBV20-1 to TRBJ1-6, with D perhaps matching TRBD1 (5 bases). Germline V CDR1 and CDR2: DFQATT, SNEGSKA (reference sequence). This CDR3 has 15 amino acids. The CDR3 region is CSAEGRGGNYSPLHF. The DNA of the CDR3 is TGCAGTGCCGAGGGGCGGGGGGGGAATTATTCGCCCCTCCACTTT.

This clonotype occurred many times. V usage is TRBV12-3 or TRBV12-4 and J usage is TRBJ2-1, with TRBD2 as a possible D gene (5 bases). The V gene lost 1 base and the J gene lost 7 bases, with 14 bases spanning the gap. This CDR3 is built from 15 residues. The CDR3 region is CASSLGALEVNEQFF. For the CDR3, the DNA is TGTGCCAGCAGTTTAGGGGCACTAGAAGTGAATGAGCAGTTCTTC.